Here is one T cell receptor beta chain with its context. Its antigen is as yet unknown. These data are taken from a study of PD-L1 blockade in urothelial cancer. General observations from the study: Improved survival was predicted by pretreatment blood TCR clonality below the median.

The trim removed 5 bases at V and 0 bases at J, leaving 7 bases unmatched. Germline assignment: CDR1 LNHDA and CDR2 SQIVND (reference sequence). The CDR3 runs to 16 residues. Into every PCR, synthetic TCR analog templates were spiked. Assay: immunoSEQ multiplex PCR; the TCRdb copy retains only in-frame clones and omits some. The sample has about 80,000 clones; around 90% are singletons. The source is a woman in her 70s with urothelial cancer. The specimen was PBMCs, collected around atezolizumab (anti-PD-L1) treatment. The rearrangement links TRBV19 to TRBJ1-5; 7 nucleotides line up with TRBD1. The CDR3 protein is CASSWPDRASNQPQHF. In nucleotides, the CDR3 is TGTGCCAGTAGTTGGCCCGACAGGGCTAGCAATCAGCCCCAGCATTTT.